This entry features one T cell receptor beta chain sequence. Resolution of symptoms, clearance, or two negative PCRs was present in recovered Cohort 3 donors. These data belong to a study of blood T cell repertoires in COVID-19. The wider study: COVID-19 samples from acute and convalescent phases originated in the United States, Italy and Spain.

TCRdb's copy holds only in-frame clones and misses some; the assay was immunoSEQ multiplex PCR. In the table there are about 180,000 clones, approximately 81% of which are singletons. Germline lookup yields CDR1 LNHDA and CDR2 SQIVND (reference sequence). The CDR3 has 13 amino acids. Trimming left V 4 bases short and J 5 bases short, with 9 bases between. This receptor was taken from a man aged 60-69 years who had recovered from COVID-19. Sequences were obtained from PBMCs or T cells enriched from blood (not recorded which). The chain uses TRBV19 and TRBJ1-5, with D maybe TRBD1 (5 bases). CDR3 coding DNA: TGTGCCAGTAGTAAGACAGTTTATCAGCCCCAGCATTTT. Translating gives CASSKTVYQPQHF.